Listed below are T cell receptor beta chains from one sample, sequenced in a study of blood T cell repertoires in COVID-19. Sequencing used immunoSEQ multiplex PCR; TCRdb keeps in-frame clones, though not all of them. The sample records a few hundred thousand clones, about nine tenths being singletons. The sequenced sample consisted of peripheral blood. The receptors stem from a woman in her thirties who had recovered from COVID-19. Both conserved end residues are part of each CDR3. The D gene is left open where the match is weak.

>TRBJ1-2|.|TRBV4-1
TGCGCCAGCAGCGAACAAGCTGGGGGCGCGAGCTATGGCTACACCTTC
CASSEQAGGASYGYTF
>TRBJ1-5|.|TRBV3-1/TRBV3-2
TGTGCCAGCAGCCAATCGAACACAGATCAGCCCCAGCATTTT
CASSQSNTDQPQHF
>TRBJ1-6|.|TRBV2
TGTGCCAGCAGTGATTTTCGAGGGGGGGATTCACCCCTCCACTTT
CASSDFRGGDSPLHF
>TRBJ2-3|.|TRBV4-2
TGTGCCAGCAGCCCCCGGGGGACCTGGACAGATACGCAGTATTTT
CASSPRGTWTDTQYF
>TRBJ1-5|TRBD1|TRBV28
TGTGCCAGCAGTTCTAGGGACAGCCCGGCGGGGCAGCCCCAGCATTTT
CASSSRDSPAGQPQHF
>TRBJ1-3|.|TRBV7-9
TGTGCCAGCAGCTCACCCGTGGGGGGGCGCAGCTCTGGAAACACCATATATTTT
CASSSPVGGRSSGNTIYF
>TRBJ1-6|TRBD1|TRBV28
TGTGCCAGCAGGCCGGGACAGCGGAATTCACCCCTCCACTTT
CASRPGQRNSPLHF
>TRBJ1-6|.|TRBV9
TGTGCCAGCAGCGGATGGGGACTTAATTCACCCCTCCACTTT
CASSGWGLNSPLHF
>TRBJ1-2|.|TRBV5-6
TGTGCCAGCAGCCTGAACTATGGCTACACCTTC
CASSLNYGYTF
>TRBJ2-7|TRBD2|TRBV18
TGTGCCAGCTCACCTGTAAGCGGGGGGGCCTTCGAGCAGTACTTC
CASSPVSGGAFEQYF
>TRBJ2-7|TRBD2|TRBV7-2
TGTGCCAGCAGCTTATCGGGGGGGCGACTCTACGAGCAGTACTTC
CASSLSGGRLYEQYF
>TRBJ1-6|TRBD1|TRBV5-1
TGCGCCAGCAGCCCTGGACAGGGAATAGGTAATTCACCCCTCCACTTT
CASSPGQGIGNSPLHF
>TRBJ1-5|.|TRBV3-1/TRBV3-2
TGTGCCAGCAGTCCTTCGGGCAATCAGCCCCAGCATTTT
CASSPSGNQPQHF
>TRBJ1-1|TRBD1|TRBV28
TGTGCCAGCAATCCGGGGACAGGGGACGTTACTGAAGCTTTCTTT
CASNPGTGDVTEAFF
>TRBJ2-1|TRBD1|TRBV19
TGTGCCACGAGGCCCGGGACAGGGTATGTCAATGAGCAGTTCTTC
CATRPGTGYVNEQFF
>TRBJ2-7|.|TRBV6-6
TGTGCCAGCAGTTACTCGGGAGCCCCCTACGAGCAGTACTTC
CASSYSGAPYEQYF
>TRBJ2-5|.|TRBV2
TGTGCCAGCACCTTAACAGGGACAGAGACCCAGTACTTC
CASTLTGTETQYF